The next 27 T cell receptor beta chains were all read from a single sample in a study of shared clonotypes between healthy human individuals. Clones were sequenced by immunoSEQ multiplex PCR, and TCRdb holds only the in-frame ones, with some missing. The repertoire holds under 2,500,000 clones, with under 97% as singletons. Sequenced material: naive CD4+ T cells sorted from blood. Subset denoted: CD45RA+ positively selected. These receptors were taken from a man aged 18 to 30 in good health.

This chain links TRBV19 with TRBJ1-1, with a possible D match to TRBD1 (5 bases). The germline V gene encodes CDR1 LNHDA and CDR2 SQIVND (reference sequence). CDR3 length: 14 amino acids. V was shortened by 3 bases and J by 11 bases, with 19 bases between the two germline ends. As DNA, the CDR3 is TGTGCCAGTAGTATGGGCGGAGTTGGGGGAGAGGCTTTCTTT. Its protein is CASSMGGVGGEAFF.

The genes are TRBV2 and TRBJ2-1, with 7 bases matching TRBD2. This CDR3 comprises 15 residues. Germline V gene sequence: CDR1 SNHLY, CDR2 FYNNEI. Trimming took 3 bases from V and 2 from J; bases not matched to a gene: 4. CDR3 region: CASSDDRGAYNEQFF. The CDR3 DNA follows: TGTGCCAGCAGTGATGACCGGGGGGCCTACAATGAGCAGTTCTTC. The variable domain in full, with the rest retrieved from reference TRBV2 and TRBJ2-1, is EPEVTQTPSHQVTQMGQEVILRCVPISNHLYFYWYRQILGQKVEFLVSFYNNEISEKSEIFDDQFSVERPDGSNFTLKIRSTKLEDSAMYFCASSDDRGAYNEQFFGPGTRLTVL.

This chain joins TRBV4-1 and TRBJ2-5; TRBD1 matches 9 bases. Looked up from germline, CDR1 is MGHRA and CDR2 is YSYEKL. The ends lost 4 bases at V and 2 bases at J; junction bases unmatched: 5. This CDR3 contains 15 residues. The CDR3 DNA reads as TGCGCCAGCAGCCGGGGGGACAGGGAACAAGAGACCCAGTACTTC. It yields the protein CASSRGDREQETQYF.

The chain combines TRBV27 with TRBJ2-7, with 7 bases lining up with TRBD2. CDR3 length: 15 residues. The germline V gene has CDR1 MNHEY and CDR2 SMNVEV (reference sequence). V shed 5 bases and J 0 bases; nucleotides not matched to a gene: 7. CDR3 sequence reads: CASSLHLAGSYEQYF. The CDR3 DNA reads as TGTGCCAGCAGTCTACATTTAGCGGGCTCCTACGAGCAGTACTTC.

This clone has just one count. This chain links TRBV5-1 with TRBJ2-1, with TRBD2 matching over 9 bases. This CDR3 spans 18 amino acids. V shed 0 bases and J 2 bases; nucleotides not matched to a gene: 9. CDR1 is SGHRS, CDR2 YFSETQ, per germline. The chain's CDR3 is CASSLDGLSGGPYNEQFF. The CDR3 DNA follows: TGCGCCAGCAGCTTGGACGGATTGAGCGGGGGGCCCTACAATGAGCAGTTCTTC.

The chain recombines TRBV6-5 with TRBJ1-6; no definite D call. This CDR3 has 16 amino acids. V lost 0 bases and J lost 8, with 14 bases in between. CDR1 MNHEY and CDR2 SVGAGI come from the germline V gene. The CDR3 reads CASSYSQQTRDSPLHF. The CDR3, as DNA: TGTGCCAGCAGTTACTCGCAGCAGACAAGAGATTCACCCCTCCACTTT.

The rearrangement links TRBV5-6 to TRBJ2-7, with D tentatively TRBD1 (5 bases). The CDR3 totals 14 residues. Trimming took off 0 bases at V and 3 bases at J, with 10 bases between the two ends. Per the germline V gene, CDR1 is SGHDT and CDR2 is YYEEEE. The CDR3 DNA follows: TGTGCCAGCAGCTTGGTTAGGGGTCGCTACGAGCAGTACTTC. Protein: CASSLVRGRYEQYF.

This clone was observed a single time. CDR3 DNA: TGCGCCAGCAGCTATCCGGGACAGGGGCTCCCCGGGGAGCTGTTTTTT. It is translated as CASSYPGQGLPGELFF. The chain joins TRBV5-1 to TRBJ2-2; TRBD1 matches 10 bases. The CDR3 extends over 16 amino acids. In germline, CDR1 is SGHRS, CDR2 YFSETQ. After removal of 3 bases from V and 6 bases from J, the junction contained 8 bases not matched to a gene.

V gene TRBV19 combines with J gene TRBJ1-2; D might be TRBD1 (6 bases). Trimming took 7 bases from V and 8 from J, leaving 14 bases between them. The CDR3 has 12 amino acids. The germline CDR1 and CDR2 sequences are LNHDA and SQIVND (reference sequence). DNA for the CDR3: TGTGCCAGTAATGAGAGGGGGGAAGGCTACACCTTC. Translated, it gives CASNERGEGYTF.

This chain connects TRBV7-2 to TRBJ2-7, with 8 bases identical to TRBD1. CDR1 SGHTA and CDR2 FQGNSA come from the germline V gene. Germline trimming cut 5 bases from V and 3 bases from J; bases unmatched to any gene: 9. This CDR3 comprises 15 residues. The CDR3 spells CASSQDRASLYEQYF. CDR3 in DNA: TGTGCCAGCAGCCAGGACAGGGCTTCCCTCTACGAGCAGTACTTC.

The rearrangement uses TRBV5-6 and TRBJ1-1, with 7 bases fitting TRBD1. V gave up 5 bases and J gave up 0 bases; unmatched junction bases: 10. CDR3 size: 16 residues. CDR1 is SGHDT and CDR2 is YYEEEE in the germline V gene. For the CDR3, the DNA is TGTGCCAGCAGTCCCCCACACAGGGGAGTGAACACTGAAGCTTTCTTT. Its translation: CASSPPHRGVNTEAFF.

J is TRBJ2-3 and V is TRBV6-6; D is possibly TRBD2 (6 bases). This CDR3 contains 15 residues. With 6 bases removed from V and 2 bases from J, the gap between germline ends came to 15 bases. Germline CDR1 is MNHNY and CDR2 is SVGAGI (reference sequence). The CDR3 here is CASSTTGTFTDTQYF. The CDR3 coding sequence is TGTGCCAGCAGCACAACCGGGACTTTCACAGATACGCAGTATTTT.

A word on this clone: Other nucleotide sequences from this sample produce the same CDR3. V gene TRBV18 combines with J gene TRBJ1-1; TRBD1 might be the D (5 bases). Germline V CDR1 and CDR2: KGHSH, LQKENI. The V end was cut by 3 bases, the J end by 1 base, with 9 bases between. The CDR3 is 14 residues long. CDR3 coding DNA: TGTGCCAGCTCACCCGCCGGACAGAACACTGAAGCTTTCTTT. Translated: CASSPAGQNTEAFF.

The chain is built from TRBV10-1 and TRBJ2-3, with TRBD2 matching over 11 bases. The J segment lost 6 bases and the V segment lost 2 bases, leaving 4 bases of the junction unmatched. Germline CDR1 and CDR2: WNHNN and SYGVQD (reference sequence). This CDR3 is 15 amino acids long. The CDR3 spells CASSEATSGKDTQYF. CDR3 nucleotides: TGCGCCAGCAGTGAGGCGACTAGCGGGAAGGATACGCAGTATTTT.

This chain links TRBV2 with TRBJ2-4; 7 bases fit TRBD2. The CDR3 runs to 12 residues. The germline V gene encodes CDR1 SNHLY and CDR2 FYNNEI. Germline trimming cut 6 bases from V and 6 bases from J; bases unmatched to any gene: 2. The CDR3 DNA follows: TGTGCCAGCAGGCCGGGAGGAAACATTCAGTACTTC. Its translation: CASRPGGNIQYF.

In its sample, this clone was seen once. The chain recombines TRBV27 with TRBJ1-1; D is unresolved. The CDR3 runs to 12 residues. The V gene's germline CDR1 is MNHEY and CDR2 SMNVEV (reference sequence). Trimming left V 1 base short and J 7 bases short, with 7 bases between. The CDR3 DNA is TGTGCCAGCAGTTTATGGCCCGGTGAAGCTTTCTTT. Translated, it gives CASSLWPGEAFF.

This clone was counted only a few times. The identical CDR3 is also encoded by other nucleotide sequences in the sample. The CDR3 DNA reads TGTGCCAGCAGTCCGACAGGGGGCTATGGCTACACCTTC. The encoded protein is CASSPTGGYGYTF. The V gene is TRBV27, the J gene TRBJ1-2; TRBD1 agrees at 9 bases. Germline V gene sequence: CDR1 MNHEY, CDR2 SMNVEV (reference sequence). J gave up 4 bases and V 5 bases, and 2 bases lay outside the gene matches. The CDR3 covers 13 residues.

J is TRBJ2-7 and V is TRBV7-2; 9 positions agree with TRBD1. The CDR3 is 15 amino acids. Per germline, CDR1 SGHTA and CDR2 FQGNSA. J gave up 0 bases and V 5 bases, and 5 bases lay outside the gene matches. The CDR3 region has the DNA TGTGCCAGCAGCACGACAGGGGGAGGCTCCTACGAGCAGTACTTC. This translates into CASSTTGGGSYEQYF.

The rearrangement uses TRBV5-1 and TRBJ1-5, with 9 positions matching TRBD1. CDR3 length equals 14 residues. J was trimmed by 7 bases and V by 5 bases; bases with no gene match: 7. The germline V gene encodes CDR1 SGHRS and CDR2 YFSETQ. This chain's CDR3 is CASSPDRGKQPQHF. As DNA, the CDR3 is TGCGCCAGCAGTCCGGACAGGGGAAAACAGCCCCAGCATTTT.

Worth noting for this clone: This sample also contains other DNA sequences that code for the same CDR3. The V and J genes are TRBV5-4 and TRBJ1-5; D not resolved. The CDR3 has 15 amino acids. CDR1 and CDR2 from the germline V gene are SGHNT and YYREEE (reference sequence). The ends were cut back, 2 bases at V and 2 bases at J, with 11 bases in the middle. The CDR3 region is CASSLGGSGNQPQHF. The CDR3 DNA sequence: TGTGCCAGCAGCTTAGGCGGGTCCGGCAATCAGCCCCAGCATTTT.

The chain combines TRBV19 with TRBJ2-7; tentatively, D is TRBD2 (7 bases). Germline values: CDR1 LNHDA, CDR2 SQIVND (reference sequence). V lost 5 bases to trimming and J lost 5 bases, with 16 bases between them. This CDR3 is built from 14 residues. The CDR3 here is CASSGGAPPHEQYF. The CDR3 region has the DNA TGTGCCAGTAGTGGGGGGGCCCCGCCACACGAGCAGTACTTC.

This clone was seen only once. The V gene is TRBV2, the J gene TRBJ2-2; D is perhaps TRBD1 or TRBD2 (6 bases each). Looked up from germline, CDR1 is SNHLY and CDR2 is FYNNEI. CDR3 length equals 14 residues. V lost 6 bases to trimming and J lost 6 bases, with 14 bases between them. The CDR3 sequence is CASRKWGAPGELFF. CDR3 bases: TGTGCCAGCAGGAAGTGGGGGGCCCCCGGGGAGCTGTTTTTT.

About this clone itself: The junction departs from germline at one end; a sequencing error may be responsible. V usage is TRBV7-7 and J usage is TRBJ2-7; tentative D call: TRBD2 (6 bases). This CDR3 is 13 amino acids long. Germline CDR1 SSHAT, CDR2 FNYEAQ (reference sequence). CDR3 protein: CASSSGGASEQYF. Written as DNA, the CDR3 is TGTGCTAGCAGTTCCGGAGGGGCCTCCGAGCAGTACTTC.

The chain couples TRBV28 to TRBJ2-3, with D maybe TRBD2 (6 bases). The V and J ends lost 5 bases and 1 base respectively, with 13 bases between them. Germline CDR1 and CDR2: MDHEN and SYDVKM. The CDR3 has 15 amino acids. The CDR3 sequence is CASSPASEGTDTQYF. For the CDR3, the DNA is TGTGCCAGCAGTCCCGCTAGCGAGGGCACAGATACGCAGTATTTT.

The rearrangement links TRBV2 to TRBJ1-6; D is perhaps TRBD1 (5 bases). V lost 8 bases and J 8 bases, leaving 10 bases between the germline ends. The length of the CDR3 is 12 residues. Germline loops: CDR1 SNHLY, CDR2 FYNNEI. The CDR3 reads CASWGEDSPLHF. In nucleotides, the CDR3 is TGTGCCAGCTGGGGGGAGGATTCACCCCTCCACTTT.

The chain employs TRBV7-2 and TRBJ1-2; D uncertain. The CDR3 loop spans 14 amino acids. Germline values: CDR1 SGHTA, CDR2 FQGNSA. Trimming took off 4 bases at V and 0 bases at J, with 9 bases between the two ends. The CDR3 nucleotides are TGTGCCAGCAGCTGGACGGGGTCTAACTATGGCTACACCTTC. Its protein product is CASSWTGSNYGYTF.

The CDR3 protein is CASSLGQGDGTGELFF. Written as DNA, the CDR3 is TGTGCCAGCAGCTTGGGACAGGGGGACGGCACCGGGGAGCTGTTTTTT. This rearrangement joins TRBV5-4 to TRBJ2-2; 9 bases map to TRBD1. V was pared by 0 bases and J by 4 bases, with 4 bases of the junction left unmatched. Germline values: CDR1 SGHNT, CDR2 YYREEE (reference sequence). This CDR3 is 16 amino acids long. The variable domain in full, with the rest retrieved from reference TRBV5-4 and TRBJ2-2, is ETGVTQSPTHLIKTRGQQVTLRCSSQSGHNTVSWYQQALGQGPQFIFQYYREEENGRGNFPPRFSGLQFPNYSSELNVNALELDDSALYLCASSLGQGDGTGELFFGEGSRLTVL.